The rows below give T cell receptor beta chains drawn from one sample of a study of cytomegalovirus exposure and HLA in healthy donors. This table comes from immunoSEQ multiplex PCR, and its TCRdb copy is limited to in-frame clones, with some not included. The data show some 67,000 clones, 80% to 90% seen once. Input material: PBMCs. These receptors were taken from a woman under 40 in good health and CMV-seropositive. The CDR3 runs from the conserved cysteine through the conserved F or W. D genes are given only for firm matches. Not every row has a clone size; where given, it reads once, few, many or a size class.

cdr3_aa: CASSQDNGQFSYNEQFF
cdr3_nt: TGCGCCAGCAGCCAAGATAATGGGCAATTCTCCTACAATGAGCAGTTCTTC
d_call: NA
clone_size: NA
j_call: TRBJ2-1
v_call: TRBV4-1

cdr3_aa: CASSSTGRSNTGELFF
cdr3_nt: TGTGCCAGTAGTTCCACAGGGCGTTCGAACACCGGGGAGCTGTTTTTT
d_call: NA
clone_size: NA
j_call: TRBJ2-2
v_call: TRBV19

cdr3_aa: CASSGRVNSGANVLTF
cdr3_nt: TGCGCCAGCAGCGGCAGGGTTAACTCTGGGGCCAACGTCCTGACTTTC
d_call: NA
clone_size: NA
j_call: TRBJ2-6
v_call: TRBV5-1

cdr3_aa: CASSSPPGTEAFF
cdr3_nt: TGTGCCAGCAGTTCCCCACCGGGCACTGAAGCTTTCTTT
d_call: NA
clone_size: NA
j_call: TRBJ1-1
v_call: TRBV28

cdr3_aa: CASRLTGGAENTEAFF
cdr3_nt: TGTGCCAGCAGACTAACAGGGGGCGCCGAGAACACTGAAGCTTTCTTT
d_call: TRBD1
clone_size: once
j_call: TRBJ1-1
v_call: TRBV7-9

cdr3_aa: CASGWTPTDTQYF
cdr3_nt: TGTGCTAGTGGTTGGACTCCCACAGATACGCAGTATTTT
d_call: NA
clone_size: NA
j_call: TRBJ2-3
v_call: TRBV12-5

cdr3_aa: CASTRGTETNYGYTF
cdr3_nt: TGCGCCAGCACCAGGGGGACGGAGACTAACTATGGCTACACCTTC
d_call: TRBD1
clone_size: NA
j_call: TRBJ1-2
v_call: TRBV4-1

cdr3_aa: CAWGNKALDSQPQHF
cdr3_nt: TGTGCCTGGGGGAACAAGGCGCTTGACAGCCAGCCCCAGCATTTT
d_call: NA
clone_size: few
j_call: TRBJ1-5
v_call: TRBV30

cdr3_aa: CASSIRGWQPQHF
cdr3_nt: TGTGCCAGTAGTATTCGAGGATGGCAGCCCCAGCATTTT
d_call: NA
clone_size: NA
j_call: TRBJ1-5
v_call: TRBV19

cdr3_aa: CASSYSASGSIHEQYF
cdr3_nt: TGTGCCAGCAGTTACTCCGCTAGCGGGAGTATCCACGAGCAGTACTTC
d_call: TRBD2
clone_size: NA
j_call: TRBJ2-7
v_call: TRBV6-5

cdr3_aa: CAISGLADTDTQYF
cdr3_nt: TGTGCCATCAGTGGACTAGCGGACACAGATACGCAGTATTTT
d_call: TRBD2
clone_size: NA
j_call: TRBJ2-3
v_call: TRBV10-3

cdr3_aa: CASRGESYEQYF
cdr3_nt: TGTGCCAGCAGGGGCGAATCCTACGAGCAGTACTTC
d_call: NA
clone_size: NA
j_call: TRBJ2-7
v_call: TRBV2

cdr3_aa: CASSLGGGSYKQYF
cdr3_nt: TGTGCCAGCAGCTTGGGCGGGGGCTCCTACAAGCAGTACTTC
d_call: NA
clone_size: NA
j_call: TRBJ2-7
v_call: TRBV5-4

cdr3_aa: CASGREPQHF
cdr3_nt: TGTGCCAGCGGGCGTGAGCCCCAGCATTTT
d_call: NA
clone_size: NA
j_call: TRBJ1-5
v_call: TRBV28

cdr3_aa: CASSSTEGNTIYF
cdr3_nt: TGTGCCAGCAGCTCGACAGAGGGAAACACCATATATTTT
d_call: NA
clone_size: few
j_call: TRBJ1-3
v_call: TRBV7-9

cdr3_aa: CASSLGYRGLDTEAFF
cdr3_nt: TGTGCCAGCAGCTTAGGTTACAGGGGGCTTGACACTGAAGCTTTCTTT
d_call: TRBD1
clone_size: NA
j_call: TRBJ1-1
v_call: TRBV11-2

cdr3_aa: CASSSSGSTDTQYF
cdr3_nt: TGTGCCAGCAGCTCAAGCGGGAGCACAGATACGCAGTATTTT
d_call: NA
clone_size: NA
j_call: TRBJ2-3
v_call: TRBV7-3

cdr3_aa: CASSLAGGEQYF
cdr3_nt: TGTGCCAGCAGCTTAGCAGGGGGAGAGCAGTACTTC
d_call: NA
clone_size: NA
j_call: TRBJ2-5
v_call: TRBV7-9

cdr3_aa: CASSETTGDQPQHF
cdr3_nt: TGTGCCAGCAGTGAAACGACAGGGGATCAGCCCCAGCATTTT
d_call: TRBD1
clone_size: NA
j_call: TRBJ1-5
v_call: TRBV6-1

cdr3_aa: CASSPRGGAGEKLFF
cdr3_nt: TGTGCCAGCAGCCCCCGGGGAGGCGCGGGTGAAAAACTGTTTTTT
d_call: NA
clone_size: NA
j_call: TRBJ1-4
v_call: TRBV9

cdr3_aa: CASRAGTRVAGVSTIYNEQFF
cdr3_nt: TGTGCCAGCAGGGCCGGGACTCGTGTAGCGGGAGTCTCAACCATCTACAATGAGCAGTTCTTC
d_call: TRBD2
clone_size: NA
j_call: TRBJ2-1
v_call: TRBV28

cdr3_aa: CASSKHSGANVLPF
cdr3_nt: TGTGCCAGCAGTAAGCACTCTGGGGCCAACGTCCTGCCTTTC
d_call: NA
clone_size: NA
j_call: TRBJ2-6
v_call: TRBV25-1

cdr3_aa: CASSLVAGVRSSYEQYF
cdr3_nt: TGTGCCAGCAGCTTAGTCGCGGGAGTGAGGAGCTCCTACGAGCAGTACTTC
d_call: TRBD2
clone_size: NA
j_call: TRBJ2-7
v_call: TRBV11-2

cdr3_aa: CASSGQNSNQPQHF
cdr3_nt: TGTGCCAGCTCGGGACAGAATAGCAATCAGCCCCAGCATTTT
d_call: TRBD1
clone_size: few
j_call: TRBJ1-5
v_call: TRBV2

cdr3_aa: CASSQSRGLAATDTQYF
cdr3_nt: TGTGCCAGCAGCCAAAGTCGGGGACTAGCGGCCACCGATACGCAGTATTTT
d_call: TRBD2
clone_size: NA
j_call: TRBJ2-3
v_call: TRBV7-6

cdr3_aa: CATQTGNYEQYF
cdr3_nt: TGTGCCACCCAGACAGGGAACTACGAGCAGTACTTC
d_call: TRBD1
clone_size: NA
j_call: TRBJ2-7
v_call: TRBV10-3

cdr3_aa: CASSLALGGQETQYF
cdr3_nt: TGTGCCAGCAGCTTAGCGTTGGGGGGGCAAGAGACCCAGTACTTC
d_call: TRBD2
clone_size: NA
j_call: TRBJ2-5
v_call: TRBV7-9

cdr3_aa: CASSVGGSYEQYF
cdr3_nt: TGTGCCAGCAGCGTAGGCGGGAGCTACGAGCAGTACTTC
d_call: TRBD2
clone_size: NA
j_call: TRBJ2-7
v_call: TRBV9

cdr3_aa: CASSQPQGRETQYF
cdr3_nt: TGTGCCAGCAGCCAGCCACAGGGCCGGGAGACCCAGTACTTC
d_call: NA
clone_size: NA
j_call: TRBJ2-5
v_call: TRBV14

cdr3_aa: CARTPTTGSTEAFF
cdr3_nt: TGTGCCAGAACGCCCACTACAGGGAGCACTGAAGCTTTCTTT
d_call: NA
clone_size: NA
j_call: TRBJ1-1
v_call: TRBV6-5

cdr3_aa: CASSGPGQGADGYTF
cdr3_nt: TGTGCCAGCAGCGGGCCGGGACAGGGGGCAGATGGCTACACCTTC
d_call: TRBD1
clone_size: NA
j_call: TRBJ1-2
v_call: TRBV7-9

cdr3_aa: CASSPSSGSTDTQYF
cdr3_nt: TGTGCCAGCAGTCCGTCTAGCGGGAGTACAGATACGCAGTATTTT
d_call: TRBD2
clone_size: NA
j_call: TRBJ2-3
v_call: TRBV28

cdr3_aa: CASSIRGTKNIQYF
cdr3_nt: TGTGCCAGTAGTATACGAGGGACCAAAAACATTCAGTACTTC
d_call: NA
clone_size: NA
j_call: TRBJ2-4
v_call: TRBV19

cdr3_aa: CASSLVTIAGGYNEQFF
cdr3_nt: TGTGCCAGCAGCTTGGTCACTATAGCGGGAGGGTACAATGAGCAGTTCTTC
d_call: TRBD2
clone_size: once
j_call: TRBJ2-1
v_call: TRBV5-4

cdr3_aa: CASSRIAGTSDEQFF
cdr3_nt: TGTGCCAGCAGCCGCATCGCCGGGACTAGCGATGAGCAGTTCTTC
d_call: TRBD2
clone_size: NA
j_call: TRBJ2-1
v_call: TRBV4-2

cdr3_aa: CASSPSSHRSGANVLTF
cdr3_nt: TGTGCCAGCAGTCCTAGCAGTCATCGCTCTGGGGCCAACGTCCTGACTTTC
d_call: NA
clone_size: few
j_call: TRBJ2-6
v_call: TRBV27

cdr3_aa: CASSDRGRSSRGEKLFF
cdr3_nt: TGTGCCAGTAGCGATCGGGGGAGGTCCTCCCGGGGCGAAAAACTGTTTTTT
d_call: NA
clone_size: NA
j_call: TRBJ1-4
v_call: TRBV19

cdr3_aa: CASSSGPGGYEQYF
cdr3_nt: TGTGCCAGCAGTTCCGGACCGGGGGGCTACGAGCAGTACTTC
d_call: TRBD2
clone_size: NA
j_call: TRBJ2-7
v_call: TRBV28

cdr3_aa: CASSLLGGEGETQYF
cdr3_nt: TGTGCCAGCAGCTTACTGGGAGGGGAAGGAGAGACCCAGTACTTC
d_call: TRBD2
clone_size: NA
j_call: TRBJ2-5
v_call: TRBV5-4

cdr3_aa: CASSLRRTEETQYF
cdr3_nt: TGCGCCAGCAGCTTGAGGAGGACCGAAGAGACCCAGTACTTC
d_call: NA
clone_size: NA
j_call: TRBJ2-5
v_call: TRBV5-1

cdr3_aa: CASSLGASYNEQFF
cdr3_nt: TGTGCCAGCAGCTTGGGCGCTAGCTACAATGAGCAGTTCTTC
d_call: NA
clone_size: once
j_call: TRBJ2-1
v_call: TRBV5-4

cdr3_aa: CASSQEFQGAADTQYF
cdr3_nt: TGTGCCAGCAGCCAAGAGTTTCAGGGGGCGGCAGATACGCAGTATTTT
d_call: TRBD1
clone_size: NA
j_call: TRBJ2-3
v_call: TRBV4-2

cdr3_aa: CASSEVNFNYGYTF
cdr3_nt: TGTGCCAGCAGTGAGGTCAACTTTAACTATGGCTACACCTTC
d_call: NA
clone_size: NA
j_call: TRBJ1-2
v_call: TRBV2

cdr3_aa: CASRPPGGALWTEAFF
cdr3_nt: TGTGCCAGCAGGCCTCCAGGGGGCGCTTTATGGACTGAAGCTTTCTTT
d_call: TRBD1
clone_size: NA
j_call: TRBJ1-1
v_call: TRBV28

cdr3_aa: CASSVRTGNLYEQYF
cdr3_nt: TGTGCCAGCAGCGTACGGACAGGAAATCTCTACGAGCAGTACTTC
d_call: TRBD1
clone_size: NA
j_call: TRBJ2-7
v_call: TRBV7-9

cdr3_aa: CASSDRGEADTQYF
cdr3_nt: TGTGCCAGCAGTGACAGGGGCGAAGCAGATACGCAGTATTTT
d_call: NA
clone_size: few
j_call: TRBJ2-3
v_call: TRBV6-4

cdr3_aa: CASSTGTGIYGYTF
cdr3_nt: TGTGCCAGCAGTACCGGGACAGGGATATATGGCTACACCTTC
d_call: TRBD1
clone_size: NA
j_call: TRBJ1-2
v_call: TRBV5-6

cdr3_aa: CASSLGYARRGDSNSIYF
cdr3_nt: TGTGCCAGCAGCTTGGGTTATGCTCGAAGGGGGGACAGTAACTCTATATATTTT
d_call: TRBD1
clone_size: NA
j_call: TRBJ1-3
v_call: TRBV11-2